One sample yielded the 9 T cell receptor beta chains listed below, sequenced in a study of shared clonotypes between healthy human individuals. Sequencing was performed with immunoSEQ multiplex PCR; in TCRdb, only in-frame clones are kept and a portion is missing. The repertoire holds about 2.3 million clones, with 85% to 95% as singletons. The specimen sequenced was naive CD4+ T cells from PBMCs. The subset denotes: CD45RA+ positively selected. These receptors all come from a man aged 18 to 29 in good health. Some clones in this sample may be carry-over from other donors' samples.

The CDR3 reads CSVGRPATSGYEQYF. CDR3 DNA: TGCAGCGTGGGGCGCCCAGCGACTAGCGGGTACGAGCAGTACTTC. This chain joins TRBV29-1 and TRBJ2-7; 10 bases are a match to TRBD2. Germline CDR1 reads SQVTM; CDR2 reads ANQGSEA. This CDR3 spans 15 amino acids. V dropped 6 bases and J dropped 4; count of bases not matched to a gene: 12.

This clone has only a few counts. This chain links TRBV10-1 with TRBJ2-2, with D hard to call. V was cut by 3 bases and J by 4 bases, with 9 bases left in between. The CDR3 covers 14 residues. CDR1 WNHNN and CDR2 SYGVQD come from the germline V gene (reference sequence). Here the CDR3 reads CASSELISTGELFF. The CDR3 nucleotides read TGCGCCAGCAGTGAATTAATCAGCACCGGGGAGCTGTTTTTT.

The chain combines TRBV28 with TRBJ2-1, with D unresolved. Germline V gene data show CDR1 as MDHEN and CDR2 as SYDVKM. The CDR3 spans 12 residues. V lost 6 bases and J lost 6, with 9 bases in between. This chain's CDR3 is CASRTRFNEQFF. The CDR3 region has the DNA TGTGCCAGCAGGACAAGGTTCAATGAGCAGTTCTTC. Variable domain in full (rest from reference TRBV28 and TRBJ2-1): DVKVTQSSRYLVKRTGEKVFLECVQDMDHENMFWYRQDPGLGLRLIYFSYDVKMKEKGDIPEGYSVSREKKERFSLILESASTNQTSMYLCASRTRFNEQFFGPGTRLTVL.

On this clone: A junction end diverges from the germline sequence, so it may reflect a read error. This sequence joins TRBV20-1 and TRBJ2-7, with 14 nucleotides matching TRBD2. The V gene's germline CDR1 is DFQATT and CDR2 SNEGSKA (reference sequence). This CDR3 comprises 11 residues. In DNA, the CDR3 is TGCAGTGCTCCGGGACTAGCGGGGGTAGACTTC. This encodes CSAPGLAGVDF.

This chain joins TRBV6-6 and TRBJ1-3; 7 bases map to TRBD1. V trimming: 6 bases; J trimming: 15 bases; junction bases outside the gene matches: 17. Germline CDR1 and CDR2: MNHNY and SVGAGI (reference sequence). CDR3 length: 14 residues. The CDR3 nucleotides read TGTGCCAGCAGCCCCCAACCACCCCCCGGGACAGCATATTTT. Translating it yields CASSPQPPPGTAYF.

This CDR3 reads CASTRGAADYEKLFF. CDR3 coding DNA: TGTGCCAGTACCCGGGGGGCAGCCGATTATGAAAAACTGTTTTTT. The rearrangement joins TRBV19 to TRBJ1-4, with D perhaps matching TRBD1 (6 bases). There are 15 residues in the CDR3. Per the germline V gene, CDR1 is LNHDA and CDR2 is SQIVND (reference sequence). Trimming pared 7 bases from V and 6 bases from J, leaving 18 bases between.

The J gene is TRBJ2-2, the V gene TRBV5-1; a possible D gene is TRBD2 (6 bases). Germline loops: CDR1 SGHRS, CDR2 YFSETQ. The CDR3 runs to 16 residues. V lost 3 bases and J lost 2, with 14 bases in between. This CDR3 reads CASSWGLPSNTGELFF. Here the CDR3 DNA reads TGCGCCAGCAGCTGGGGACTCCCTTCAAACACCGGGGAGCTGTTTTTT.

CDR3 bases: TGCGCCAGCAGCTTCACCGGGACTAGCGGGAACAGGGAGCAGTTCTTC. This codes for CASSFTGTSGNREQFF. The rearrangement uses TRBV5-1 and TRBJ2-1; 13 bases are shared with TRBD2. CDR1 is SGHRS, CDR2 YFSETQ, per germline. The CDR3 extends over 16 amino acids. Unmatched junction bases numbered 9, after V lost 2 bases and J lost 10 bases.

This chain links TRBV7-2 with TRBJ2-3; TRBD2 matches 16 bases. This CDR3 has 18 residues. J gave up 8 bases and V 5 bases, and 13 bases lay outside the gene matches. CDR1 and CDR2 (germline): SGHTA, FQGNSA. CDR3 loop: CASSIGRPGTSGRGTQYF. The CDR3 region has the DNA TGTGCCAGCAGCATTGGGAGACCCGGGACTAGCGGGAGGGGTACGCAGTATTTT.